A selection of T cell receptor beta chains follows, all from one sample in a study of T cell changes during pregnancy in multiple sclerosis. The assay was immunoSEQ multiplex PCR, and TCRdb's table has in-frame clones only and misses some. The profile shows about 62,000 clones, roughly 90% of them singletons. The starting material was peripheral blood, obtained in the second trimester of pregnancy. These receptor sequences come from a female donor in good health, enrolled as a control in a pregnancy study. Each CDR3 is given with its conserved first and last residue. Each record gives: D gene, clone size, V gene, J gene, CDR3 protein, CDR3 DNA. D genes are given only for firm matches. Size tells how often a clone was seen (once, few, many) or the class of an expanded clone, and some rows leave it out.

TRBD2	-	TRBV6-4	TRBJ2-1	CASSRTSTRNNEQFF	TGTGCCAGCAGCAGGACTAGCACTAGAAACAATGAGCAGTTCTTC
TRBD2	once	TRBV27	TRBJ2-3	CASTLLGLAGGTDTQYF	TGTGCCAGCACCCTCCTTGGACTAGCGGGGGGCACAGATACGCAGTATTTT
TRBD2	-	TRBV27	TRBJ2-5	CASRLTSGGRYQETQYF	TGTGCCAGCAGGCTGACTAGCGGGGGACGGTACCAAGAGACCCAGTACTTC
-	-	TRBV11-2	TRBJ2-4	CASSPSGVAKNIQYF	TGTGCCAGCAGCCCCTCGGGAGTAGCCAAAAACATTCAGTACTTC
-	-	TRBV21-1	TRBJ2-1	CASSSCLSRGGRGEQFF	TGTGCCAGCAGCAGCTGCCTTTCGCGGGGGGGCAGGGGTGAGCAGTTCTTC
-	-	TRBV7-7	TRBJ2-1	CASSPGHNEQFF	TGTGCTAGCAGCCCGGGTCATAATGAGCAGTTCTTC
-	-	TRBV9	TRBJ1-2	CASSVAGSGDYGYTF	TGTGCCAGCAGCGTAGCGGGTAGCGGGGACTATGGCTACACCTTC
TRBD2	-	TRBV30	TRBJ2-5	CAWRRGGQETQYF	TGTGCCTGGAGGCGGGGGGGGCAGGAGACCCAGTACTTC
-	once	TRBV6-1	TRBJ2-1	CASSEGQGKHYEQFF	TGTGCCAGCAGTGAAGGGCAGGGAAAGCATTATGAGCAGTTCTTC
TRBD2	-	TRBV9	TRBJ2-5	CASSVQAGGRVTQETQYF	TGTGCCAGCAGCGTACAAGCGGGGGGGCGGGTCACACAAGAGACCCAGTACTTC
TRBD1	-	TRBV11-3	TRBJ2-1	CASSPRTGDDNEQFF	TGTGCCAGCAGCCCTCGGACAGGGGACGACAATGAGCAGTTCTTC
-	-	TRBV23-1	TRBJ2-3	CASSQVCRAKRADTQYF	TGCGCCAGCAGTCAGGTCTGTCGAGCGAAACGTGCGGATACGCAGTATTTT
TRBD2	medium-sized	TRBV4-3	TRBJ2-7	CASSQRLAESYEQYF	TGCGCCAGCAGCCAACGACTAGCGGAGTCCTACGAGCAGTACTTC
-	-	TRBV7-8	TRBJ1-3	CASRQSSGNTIYF	TGTGCCAGCAGACAGAGCTCTGGAAACACCATATATTTT
TRBD1	-	TRBV5-1	TRBJ1-1	CASSLTGETEAFF	TGCGCCAGCAGTCTTACAGGGGAAACTGAAGCTTTCTTT
-	-	TRBV7-9	TRBJ2-5	CASTQGQETQYF	TGTGCCAGCACACAGGGCCAAGAGACCCAGTACTTC
-	-	TRBV21-1	TRBJ2-6	CASSKKWCNRAGSGANVLTF	TGTGCCAGCAGCAAAAAGTGGTGTAACAGGGCAGGCTCTGGGGCCAACGTCCTGACTTTC
TRBD1	-	TRBV5-6	TRBJ2-3	CASTPPWDRGSDTQYF	TGTGCCAGCACCCCCCCCTGGGACAGGGGGTCAGATACGCAGTATTTT
TRBD2	-	TRBV19	TRBJ2-5	CASSIDLTSVYQETQYF	TGTGCCAGTAGTATAGATCTTACTAGCGTGTACCAAGAGACCCAGTACTTC
TRBD2	few	TRBV5-6	TRBJ2-2	CASSLGLAGNTGELFF	TGTGCCAGCAGCTTGGGACTAGCGGGTAACACCGGGGAGCTGTTTTTT
-	-	TRBV19	TRBJ2-1	CASSSPLVGGRRPNEQFF	TGTGCCAGTAGTTCCCCTTTAGTGGGGGGACGTAGGCCCAATGAGCAGTTCTTC
TRBD1	-	TRBV5-6	TRBJ1-4	CASSLAGGFEKLFF	TGTGCCAGCAGCTTGGCAGGGGGCTTTGAAAAACTGTTTTTT
-	-	TRBV7-2	TRBJ2-7	CASSHLRLADGLGEQYF	TGTGCCAGCAGTCACTTACGCTTAGCGGACGGGTTAGGCGAGCAGTACTTC
TRBD1	-	TRBV7-9	TRBJ1-2	CASSQGTDNYGYTF	TGTGCCAGCAGCCAAGGGACAGACAACTATGGCTACACCTTC
-	-	TRBV19	TRBJ1-4	CASSMVSQNEKLFF	TGTGCCAGTAGTATGGTCTCACAGAATGAAAAACTGTTTTTT
-	-	TRBV6-5	TRBJ1-5	CASSRHGGYQPQHF	TGTGCCAGCAGTCGACACGGGGGGTATCAGCCCCAGCATTTT
-	-	TRBV19	TRBJ1-5	CASSSTGNSNQPQHF	TGTGCCAGTAGTTCGACGGGTAATAGCAATCAGCCCCAGCATTTT
TRBD1	-	TRBV7-3	TRBJ2-2	CASSLGTANRGTGELFF	TGTGCCAGCAGCTTAGGGACAGCTAACAGAGGTACCGGGGAGCTGTTTTTT
-	-	TRBV7-3	TRBJ2-3	CASSPGGLTADTQYF	TGTGCCAGCAGCCCCGGGGGACTGACTGCAGATACGCAGTATTTT
-	-	TRBV27	TRBJ1-1	CASSPQGAGSTEAFF	TGTGCCAGCAGTCCACAGGGAGCGGGGAGCACTGAAGCTTTCTTT
TRBD2	-	TRBV19	TRBJ2-5	CASSWASGGRETQYF	TGTGCCAGTAGTTGGGCCAGCGGGGGGCGAGAGACCCAGTACTTC
-	-	TRBV6-1	TRBJ2-7	CASTPEGSREWYF	TGTGCCAGCACCCCCGAGGGTAGCCGGGAGTGGTACTTC
TRBD2	once	TRBV10-3	TRBJ2-7	CAISESFVGLAVSYEQYF	TGTGCCATCAGTGAGTCGTTCGTTGGACTAGCGGTTTCCTACGAGCAGTACTTC
TRBD1	once	TRBV7-9	TRBJ2-6	CASSSPRDRNSGANVLTF	TGTGCCAGCAGCTCACCCCGGGACAGAAACTCTGGGGCCAACGTCCTGACTTTC
-	-	TRBV10-3	TRBJ2-7	CATTGSETHYEQYF	TGTGCCACCACGGGTAGCGAGACTCACTACGAGCAGTACTTC